These 5 T cell receptor beta chains came from one sample sequenced in a study of blood T cells in healthy people across ages. A second PCR of roughly 7 to 11 cycles used a sample-barcoded 5' primer and a J-beta primer mix. TCRdb redid the calling of the 5' RACE reads with MiXCR, one entry per CDR3 protein. The sample lists roughly 800,000 distinct CDR3 sequences, roughly 60% occurring once. The sequencing input was blood. These receptor sequences come from a man younger than 40 in good health.

The chain uses TRBV27 and TRBJ2-5, with TRBD2 matching 7 bases. Trimming took 5 bases from V and 2 from J; bases not matched to a gene: 5. CDR3 length equals 14 residues. Germline CDR1 MNHEY, CDR2 SMNVEV (reference sequence). CDR3 amino acids: CASSASGEQETQYF. The CDR3 DNA reads as TGTGCCAGCAGTGCGAGCGGGGAACAAGAGACCCAGTACTTC.

The chain combines TRBV7-2 with TRBJ1-5; the match to TRBD1 covers 10 bases. The germline V gene has CDR1 SGHTA and CDR2 FQGNSA. The CDR3 loop spans 15 amino acids. The ends lost 6 bases at V and 4 bases at J; junction bases unmatched: 6. The CDR3 DNA follows: TGTGCCAGCAGTTGGACAGGGGGACAAAATCAGCCCCAGCATTTT. The encoded protein is CASSWTGGQNQPQHF.

This clonotype was seen many times. The V gene is TRBV7-2, the J gene TRBJ2-7; D might be TRBD1 (5 bases). The CDR3 sequence is 15 residues long. V dropped 2 bases and J dropped 3 bases, with 14 bases sitting between them. Germline-derived CDR1 and CDR2 are SGHTA and FQGNSA. This CDR3 reads CASSLSNQRGYEQYF. The CDR3 DNA is TGTGCCAGCAGCTTATCCAACCAAAGGGGCTACGAGCAGTACTTC.

The rearrangement uses TRBV28 and TRBJ2-7; 8 nucleotides line up with TRBD1. Per the germline V gene, CDR1 is MDHEN and CDR2 is SYDVKM. V lost 5 bases, J lost 1 base, and 7 bases stayed unmatched. The CDR3 runs to 15 residues. CDR3 coding DNA: TGTGCCAGCAGTCCTTCGACAGGGGAGTCCTACGAGCAGTACTTC. Protein: CASSPSTGESYEQYF.

The chain employs TRBV20-1 and TRBJ2-1; D gene uncertain. V was clipped by 5 bases and J by 2 bases, with 13 bases between them. The V gene's germline CDR1 is DFQATT and CDR2 SNEGSKA (reference sequence). The CDR3 totals 14 residues. As DNA, the CDR3 is TGCAGTGCTGTAAACCCCCGAGCCTACAATGAGCAGTTCTTC. Amino acid sequence: CSAVNPRAYNEQFF.